Given below is one TCR beta chain in context. Its target is not known. This sample was included in a study of shared clonotypes between healthy human individuals. Broader study findings: When naive CD4 clonotypes were compared across a handful of donors, around 5% were shared. Sampling included only blood; tissue repertoires likely differ.

Assay runs were performed at deep level. The method was immunoSEQ multiplex PCR; TCRdb's version includes in-frame clones alone and lacks a portion of them. There are 550,000 to 850,000 clones in the sample; approximately 79% occur only once, and 1.5% to 2% lies in the top ten. Splitting of CD4+ cells produced CD45RA+ naive and CD45RA-negative memory subsets. This clonotype was obtained from a woman aged 30 to 39 in good health. The sample comprised memory CD4+ T cells sorted from blood. Described subset: CD45RA-negative fraction.

The CDR3 DNA reads as TGCGCCAGCAGCCACCCCAGGGGGCAGGCGTCATACGAGCAGTACTTC. It encodes CASSHPRGQASYEQYF. This chain links TRBV4-1 with TRBJ2-7; 8 nucleotides align to TRBD1. Trimming at V came to 3 bases and at J to 4 bases, leaving 11 bases not matched to a gene. CDR1 and CDR2 (germline): MGHRA, YSYEKL. The CDR3 runs to 16 residues.